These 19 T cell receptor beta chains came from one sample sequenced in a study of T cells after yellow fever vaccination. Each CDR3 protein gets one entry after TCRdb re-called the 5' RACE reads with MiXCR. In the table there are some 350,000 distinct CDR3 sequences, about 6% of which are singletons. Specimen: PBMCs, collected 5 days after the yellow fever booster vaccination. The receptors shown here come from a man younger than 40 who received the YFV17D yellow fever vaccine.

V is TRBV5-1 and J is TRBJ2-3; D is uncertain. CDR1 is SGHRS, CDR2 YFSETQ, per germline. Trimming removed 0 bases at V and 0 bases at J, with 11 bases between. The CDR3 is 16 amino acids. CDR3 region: CASSLAIRESTDTQYF. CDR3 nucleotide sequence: TGCGCCAGCAGCTTGGCCATAAGAGAAAGCACAGATACGCAGTATTTT.

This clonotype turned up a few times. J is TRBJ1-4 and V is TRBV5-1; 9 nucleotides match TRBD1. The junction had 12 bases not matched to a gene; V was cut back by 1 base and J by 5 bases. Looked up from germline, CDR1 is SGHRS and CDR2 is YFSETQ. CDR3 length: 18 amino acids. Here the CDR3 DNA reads TGCGCCAGCAGCTTGAACCCGGGACAGGGAAGTCTCAATGAAAAACTGTTTTTT. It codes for CASSLNPGQGSLNEKLFF.

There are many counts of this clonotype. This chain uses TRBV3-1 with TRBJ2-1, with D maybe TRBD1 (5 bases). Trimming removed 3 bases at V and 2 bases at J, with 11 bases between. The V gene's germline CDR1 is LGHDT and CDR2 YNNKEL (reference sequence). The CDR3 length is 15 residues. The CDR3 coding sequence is TGTGCCAGCAGCCAGGAAAGGACAACCTACAATGAGCAGTTCTTC. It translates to CASSQERTTYNEQFF.

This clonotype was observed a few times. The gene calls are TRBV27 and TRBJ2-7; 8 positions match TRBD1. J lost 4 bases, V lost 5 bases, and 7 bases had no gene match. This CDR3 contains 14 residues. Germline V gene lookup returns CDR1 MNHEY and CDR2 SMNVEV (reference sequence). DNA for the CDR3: TGTGCCAGCAGTCCCCGACAGGGGCCGTACGAGCAGTACTTC. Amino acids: CASSPRQGPYEQYF.

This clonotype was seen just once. CDR3 protein: CAGQQGLGNTIYF. Here the CDR3 DNA reads TGTGCCGGCCAACAGGGGCTCGGAAACACCATATATTTT. The chain links TRBV28 to TRBJ1-3, with 7 bases identical to TRBD1. The J segment lost 4 bases and the V segment lost 11 bases, leaving 8 bases of the junction unmatched. There are 13 residues in the CDR3. From germline, CDR1 is MDHEN and CDR2 SYDVKM.

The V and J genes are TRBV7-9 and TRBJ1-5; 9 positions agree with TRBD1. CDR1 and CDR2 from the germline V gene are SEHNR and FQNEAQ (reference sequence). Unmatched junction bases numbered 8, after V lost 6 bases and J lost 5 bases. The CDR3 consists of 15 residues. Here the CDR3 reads CASSQAGTGYQPQHF. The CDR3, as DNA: TGTGCCAGCAGTCAAGCCGGGACAGGGTATCAGCCCCAGCATTTT.

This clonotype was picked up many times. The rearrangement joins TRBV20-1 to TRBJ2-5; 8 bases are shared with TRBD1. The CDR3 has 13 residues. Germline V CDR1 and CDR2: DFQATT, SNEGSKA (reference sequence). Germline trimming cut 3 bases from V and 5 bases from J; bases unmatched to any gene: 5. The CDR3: CSASGQGPETQYF. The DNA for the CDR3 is TGCAGTGCTAGCGGACAGGGTCCTGAGACCCAGTACTTC.

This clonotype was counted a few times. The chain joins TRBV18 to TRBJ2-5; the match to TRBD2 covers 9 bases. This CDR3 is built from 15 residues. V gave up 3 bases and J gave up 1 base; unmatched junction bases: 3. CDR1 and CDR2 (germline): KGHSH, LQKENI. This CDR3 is CASSPLAGTQETQYF. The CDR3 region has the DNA TGTGCCAGCTCACCCCTAGCGGGAACCCAAGAGACCCAGTACTTC.

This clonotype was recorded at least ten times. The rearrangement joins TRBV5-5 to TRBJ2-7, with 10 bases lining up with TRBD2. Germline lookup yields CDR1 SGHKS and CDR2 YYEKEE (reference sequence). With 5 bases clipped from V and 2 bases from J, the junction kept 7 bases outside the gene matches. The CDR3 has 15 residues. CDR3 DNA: TGTGCCAGCAGACTCCCAGGACTAGCGGCCTACGAGCAGTACTTC. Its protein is CASRLPGLAAYEQYF.

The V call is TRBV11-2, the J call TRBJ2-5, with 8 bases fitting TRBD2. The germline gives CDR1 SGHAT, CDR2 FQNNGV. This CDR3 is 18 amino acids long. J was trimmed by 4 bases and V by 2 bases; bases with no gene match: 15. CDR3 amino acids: CASSLWVTGRAEIETQYF. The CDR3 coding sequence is TGTGCCAGCAGCTTATGGGTAACCGGGAGGGCCGAGATAGAGACCCAGTACTTC.

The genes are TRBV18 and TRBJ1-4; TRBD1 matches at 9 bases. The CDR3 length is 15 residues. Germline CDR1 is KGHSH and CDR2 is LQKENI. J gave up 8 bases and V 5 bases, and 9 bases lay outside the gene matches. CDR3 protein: CASSEPGQGEEKLFF. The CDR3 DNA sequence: TGTGCCAGCTCAGAACCGGGACAGGGCGAAGAAAAACTGTTTTTT. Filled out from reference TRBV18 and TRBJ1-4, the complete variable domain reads NAGVMQNPRHLVRRRGQEARLRCSPMKGHSHVYWYRQLPEEGLKFMVYLQKENIIDESGMPKERFSAEFPKEGPSILRIQQVVRGDSAAYFCASSEPGQGEEKLFFGSGTQLSVL.

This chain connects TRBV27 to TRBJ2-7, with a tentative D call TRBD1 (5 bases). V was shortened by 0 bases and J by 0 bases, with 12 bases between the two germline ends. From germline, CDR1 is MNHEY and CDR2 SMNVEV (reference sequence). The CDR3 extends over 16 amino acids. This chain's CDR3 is CASSLSRQISSYEQYF. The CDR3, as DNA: TGTGCCAGCAGTTTATCCCGACAGATTAGCTCCTACGAGCAGTACTTC.

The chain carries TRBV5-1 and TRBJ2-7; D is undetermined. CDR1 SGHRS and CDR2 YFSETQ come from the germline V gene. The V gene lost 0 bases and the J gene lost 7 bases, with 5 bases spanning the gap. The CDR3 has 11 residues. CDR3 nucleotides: TGCGCCAGCAGCTTGGACGGGGAGCAGTACTTC. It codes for CASSLDGEQYF.

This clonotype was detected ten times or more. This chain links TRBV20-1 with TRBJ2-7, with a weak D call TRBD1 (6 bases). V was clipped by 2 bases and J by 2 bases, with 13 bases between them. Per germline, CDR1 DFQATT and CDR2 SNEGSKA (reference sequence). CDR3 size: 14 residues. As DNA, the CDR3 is TGCAGTGCTAGACGCGCAGGGGTAACCTACGAGCAGTACTTC. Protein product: CSARRAGVTYEQYF.

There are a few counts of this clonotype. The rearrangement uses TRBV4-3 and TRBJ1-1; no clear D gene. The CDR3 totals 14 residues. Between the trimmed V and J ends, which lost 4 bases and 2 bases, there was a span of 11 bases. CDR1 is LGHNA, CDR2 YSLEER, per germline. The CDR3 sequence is CASSLTADNTEAFF. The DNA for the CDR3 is TGCGCCAGCAGCCTCACCGCGGACAACACTGAAGCTTTCTTT.

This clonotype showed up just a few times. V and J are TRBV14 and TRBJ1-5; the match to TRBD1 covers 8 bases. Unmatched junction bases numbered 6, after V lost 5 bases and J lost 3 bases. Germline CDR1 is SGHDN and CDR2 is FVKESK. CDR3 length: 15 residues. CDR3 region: CASSAGGAFNQPQHF. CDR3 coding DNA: TGTGCCAGCAGCGCAGGGGGCGCGTTCAATCAGCCCCAGCATTTT.

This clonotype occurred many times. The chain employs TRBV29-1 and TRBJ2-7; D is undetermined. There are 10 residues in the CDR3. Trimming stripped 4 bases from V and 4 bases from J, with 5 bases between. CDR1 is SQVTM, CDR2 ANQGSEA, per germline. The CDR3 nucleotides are TGCAGCGTTGGGGAATACGAGCAGTACTTC. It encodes CSVGEYEQYF.

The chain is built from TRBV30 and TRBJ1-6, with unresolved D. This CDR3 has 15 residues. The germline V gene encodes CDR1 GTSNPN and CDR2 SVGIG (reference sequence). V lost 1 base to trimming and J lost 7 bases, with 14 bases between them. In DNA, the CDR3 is TGTGCCTGGAGTGGAGCGAGGGCGGGGAATTCACCCCTCCACTTT. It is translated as CAWSGARAGNSPLHF. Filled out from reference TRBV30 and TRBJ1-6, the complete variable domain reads SQTIHQWPATLVQPVGSPLSLECTVEGTSNPNLYWYRQAAGRGLQLLFYSVGIGQISSEVPQNLSASRPQDRQFILSSKKLLLSDSGFYLCAWSGARAGNSPLHFGNGTRLTVT.

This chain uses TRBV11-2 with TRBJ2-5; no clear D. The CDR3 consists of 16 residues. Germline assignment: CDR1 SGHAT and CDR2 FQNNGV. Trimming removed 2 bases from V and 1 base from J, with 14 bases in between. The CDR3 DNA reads TGTGCCAGCAGCTTATCGGTCCCCAGGACCCAAGAGACCCAGTACTTC. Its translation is CASSLSVPRTQETQYF.